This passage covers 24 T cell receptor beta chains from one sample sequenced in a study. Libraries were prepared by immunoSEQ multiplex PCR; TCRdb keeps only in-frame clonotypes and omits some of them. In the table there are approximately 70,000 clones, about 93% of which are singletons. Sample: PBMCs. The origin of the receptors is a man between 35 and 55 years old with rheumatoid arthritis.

The CDR3 nucleotides read TGCGCCAGCAGCTCACTAGCGGGAGGGCCGGGTGAGCAGTTCTTC. Protein product: CASSSLAGGPGEQFF. V gene TRBV5-1 combines with J gene TRBJ2-1, with 13 bases fitting TRBD2. V gave up 3 bases and J gave up 9 bases; unmatched junction bases: 6. The CDR3 totals 15 residues. Germline-derived CDR1 and CDR2 are SGHRS and YFSETQ.

The CDR3 nucleotides read TGTGCCAGCAGCTTAACACCTCAGAACACTGAAGCTTTCTTT. Translated, it gives CASSLTPQNTEAFF. The rearrangement links TRBV7-3 to TRBJ1-1, with no clear D. Looked up from germline, CDR1 is SGHTA and CDR2 is FQGTGA. V lost 0 bases, J lost 1 base, and 6 bases lay in between. The CDR3 spans 14 residues.

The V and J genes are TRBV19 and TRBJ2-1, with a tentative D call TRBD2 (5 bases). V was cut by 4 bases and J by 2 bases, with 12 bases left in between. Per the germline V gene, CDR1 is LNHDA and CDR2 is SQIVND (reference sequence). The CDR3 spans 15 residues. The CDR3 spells CASSKAASPYNEQFF. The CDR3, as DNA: TGTGCCAGTAGTAAGGCGGCTAGCCCCTACAATGAGCAGTTCTTC.

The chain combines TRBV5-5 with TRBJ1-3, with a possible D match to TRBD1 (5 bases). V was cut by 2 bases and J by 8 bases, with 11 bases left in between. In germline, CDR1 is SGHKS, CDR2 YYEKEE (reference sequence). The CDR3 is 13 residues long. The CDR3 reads CASSLWGEHTIYF. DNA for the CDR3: TGTGCCAGCAGCTTATGGGGGGAGCACACCATATATTTT.

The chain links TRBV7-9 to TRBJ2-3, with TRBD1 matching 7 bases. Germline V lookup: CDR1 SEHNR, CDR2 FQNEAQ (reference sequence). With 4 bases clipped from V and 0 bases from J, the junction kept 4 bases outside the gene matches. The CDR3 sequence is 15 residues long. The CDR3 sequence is CASSSRDRSTDTQYF. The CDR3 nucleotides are TGTGCCAGCAGCTCCCGGGACAGAAGCACAGATACGCAGTATTTT.

This CDR3 reads CASRGGRNTEAFF. The CDR3, as DNA: TGTGCCAGCAGAGGGGGTCGAAACACTGAAGCTTTCTTT. The chain joins TRBV2 to TRBJ1-1, with D perhaps TRBD1 (6 bases). The germline CDR1 and CDR2 sequences are SNHLY and FYNNEI. Between the trimmed V and J ends, which lost 6 bases and 2 bases, there was a span of 10 bases. This CDR3 has 13 amino acids.

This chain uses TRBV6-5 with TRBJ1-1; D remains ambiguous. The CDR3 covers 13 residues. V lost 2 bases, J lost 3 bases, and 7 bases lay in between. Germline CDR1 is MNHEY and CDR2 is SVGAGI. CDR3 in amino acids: CASSYREDTEAFF. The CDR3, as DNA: TGTGCCAGCAGTTACAGGGAGGACACTGAAGCTTTCTTT.

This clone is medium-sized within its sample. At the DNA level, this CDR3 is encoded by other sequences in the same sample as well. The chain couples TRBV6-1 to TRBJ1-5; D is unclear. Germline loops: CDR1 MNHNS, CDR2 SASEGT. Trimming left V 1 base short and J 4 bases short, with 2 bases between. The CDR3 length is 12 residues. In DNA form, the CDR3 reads TGTGCCAGCAGTGAAGGAAATCAGCCCCAGCATTTT. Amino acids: CASSEGNQPQHF.

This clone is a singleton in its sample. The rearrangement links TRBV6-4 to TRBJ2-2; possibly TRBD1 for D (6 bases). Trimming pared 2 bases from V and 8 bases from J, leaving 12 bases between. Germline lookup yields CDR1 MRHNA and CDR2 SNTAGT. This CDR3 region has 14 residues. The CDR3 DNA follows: TGTGCCAGCAGTGACACCTACAGGGCTGGGGAGCTGTTTTTT. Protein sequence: CASSDTYRAGELFF.

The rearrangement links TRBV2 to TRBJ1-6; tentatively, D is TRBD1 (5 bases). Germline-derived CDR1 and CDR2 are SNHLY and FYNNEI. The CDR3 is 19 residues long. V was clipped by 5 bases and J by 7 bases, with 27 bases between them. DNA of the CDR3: TGTGCCAGCAGTCAGACCCAGGGCAGCCTTAACCCCATCAATTCACCCCTCCACTTT. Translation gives CASSQTQGSLNPINSPLHF.

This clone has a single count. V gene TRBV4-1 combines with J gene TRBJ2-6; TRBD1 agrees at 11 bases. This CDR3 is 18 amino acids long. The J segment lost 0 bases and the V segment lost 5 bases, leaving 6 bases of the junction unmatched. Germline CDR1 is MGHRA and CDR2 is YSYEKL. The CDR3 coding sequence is TGCGCCAGCAGCTCCTGGACAGGGGGCCTCTCTGGGGCCAACGTCCTGACTTTC. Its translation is CASSSWTGGLSGANVLTF.

CDR3 protein: CASTGETGGHSPLHF. DNA for the CDR3: TGTGCCAGCACCGGGGAGACAGGGGGCCATTCACCCCTCCACTTT. The chain links TRBV27 to TRBJ1-6, with TRBD1 matching 10 bases. Germline V CDR1 and CDR2: MNHEY, SMNVEV (reference sequence). V gave up 7 bases and J gave up 8 bases; unmatched junction bases: 8. The CDR3 has 15 amino acids.

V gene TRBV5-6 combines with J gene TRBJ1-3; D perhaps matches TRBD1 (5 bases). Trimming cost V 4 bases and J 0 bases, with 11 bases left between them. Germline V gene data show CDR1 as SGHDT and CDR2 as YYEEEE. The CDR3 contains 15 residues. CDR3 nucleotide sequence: TGTGCCAGCAGCGGGGGACGAAACTCTGGAAACACCATATATTTT. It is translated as CASSGGRNSGNTIYF.

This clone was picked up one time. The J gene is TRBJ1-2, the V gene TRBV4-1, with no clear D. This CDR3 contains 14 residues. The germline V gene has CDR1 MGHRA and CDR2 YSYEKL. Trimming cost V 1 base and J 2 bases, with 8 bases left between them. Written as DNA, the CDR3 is TGCGCCAGCAGCCAAGCCAGCCTGAACTATGGCTACACCTTC. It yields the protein CASSQASLNYGYTF.

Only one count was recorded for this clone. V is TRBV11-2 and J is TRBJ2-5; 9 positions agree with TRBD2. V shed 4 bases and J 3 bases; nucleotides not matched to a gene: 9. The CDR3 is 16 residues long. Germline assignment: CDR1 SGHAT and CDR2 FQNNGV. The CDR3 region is CASSSLAGGGKETQYF. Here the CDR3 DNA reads TGTGCCAGCAGCTCCCTGGCGGGAGGGGGCAAAGAGACCCAGTACTTC.

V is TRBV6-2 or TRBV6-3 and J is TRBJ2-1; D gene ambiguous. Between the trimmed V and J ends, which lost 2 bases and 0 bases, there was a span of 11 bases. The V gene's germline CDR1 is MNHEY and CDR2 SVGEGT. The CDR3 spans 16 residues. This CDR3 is CASSYVGRSSYNEQFF. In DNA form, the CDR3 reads TGTGCCAGCAGTTACGTCGGAAGGAGCTCCTACAATGAGCAGTTCTTC.

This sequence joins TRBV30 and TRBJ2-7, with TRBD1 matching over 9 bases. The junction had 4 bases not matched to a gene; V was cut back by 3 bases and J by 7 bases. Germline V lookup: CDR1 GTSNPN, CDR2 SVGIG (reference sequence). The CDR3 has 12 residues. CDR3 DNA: TGTGCCTGGAGGGGACAGGGATGGGAGCAGTACTTC. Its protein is CAWRGQGWEQYF.

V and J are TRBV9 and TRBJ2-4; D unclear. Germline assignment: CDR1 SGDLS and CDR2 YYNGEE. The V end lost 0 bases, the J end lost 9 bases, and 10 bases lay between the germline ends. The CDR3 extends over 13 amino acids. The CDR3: CASSVELEGIQYF. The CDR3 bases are TGTGCCAGCAGCGTAGAGCTAGAAGGCATTCAGTACTTC.

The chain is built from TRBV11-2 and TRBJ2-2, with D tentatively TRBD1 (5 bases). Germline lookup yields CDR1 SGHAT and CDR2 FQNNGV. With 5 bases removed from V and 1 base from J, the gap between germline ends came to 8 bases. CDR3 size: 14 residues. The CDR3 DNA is TGTGCCAGCAGCCAAGACAGGAACACCGGGGAGCTGTTTTTT. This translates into CASSQDRNTGELFF.

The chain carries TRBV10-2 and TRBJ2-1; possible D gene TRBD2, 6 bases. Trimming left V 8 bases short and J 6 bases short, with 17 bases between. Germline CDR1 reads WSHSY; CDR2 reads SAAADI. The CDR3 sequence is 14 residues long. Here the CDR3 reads CASGDSRGANEQFF. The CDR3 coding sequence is TGCGCCAGCGGGGACTCAAGAGGGGCCAATGAGCAGTTCTTC.

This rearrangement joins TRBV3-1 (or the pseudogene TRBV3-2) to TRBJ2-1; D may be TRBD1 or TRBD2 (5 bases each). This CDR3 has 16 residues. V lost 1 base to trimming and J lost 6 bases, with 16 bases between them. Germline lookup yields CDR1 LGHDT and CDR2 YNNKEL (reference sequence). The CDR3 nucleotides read TGTGCCAGCAGCCAAGTTCGGGACCCCGGTGCCAATGAGCAGTTCTTC. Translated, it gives CASSQVRDPGANEQFF.

DNA for the CDR3: TGTGCCACCAGCAGTCAAAGCTCTGGAAACACCATATATTTT. This codes for CATSSQSSGNTIYF. This chain connects TRBV15 to TRBJ1-3; the D is unclear. V lost 3 bases to trimming and J lost 0 bases, with 6 bases between them. CDR1 and CDR2 (germline): LNHNV, YYDKDF (reference sequence). The CDR3 is 14 amino acids.

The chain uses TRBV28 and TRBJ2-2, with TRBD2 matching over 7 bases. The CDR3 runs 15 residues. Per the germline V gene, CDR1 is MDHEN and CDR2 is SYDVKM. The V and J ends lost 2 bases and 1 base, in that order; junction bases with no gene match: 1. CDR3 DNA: TGTGCCAGCAGTTTAACTAGCGAGAACACCGGGGAGCTGTTTTTT. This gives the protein CASSLTSENTGELFF.

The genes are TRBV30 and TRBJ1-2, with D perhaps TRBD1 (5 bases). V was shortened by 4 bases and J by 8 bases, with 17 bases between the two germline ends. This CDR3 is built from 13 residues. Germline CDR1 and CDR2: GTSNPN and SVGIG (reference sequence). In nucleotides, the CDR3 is TGTGCCTGGAACGCTGAGGGGTTCGGCGGCTACACCTTC. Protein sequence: CAWNAEGFGGYTF.